This T cell receptor (beta chain) emerged from a study of cytomegalovirus exposure and HLA in healthy donors. Study-wide points: By HLA locus, TCR association rates varied in a later analysis, with DRB1 showing the most and HLA-C the fewest. Looking again later, the authors saw that most CMV-associated TCR beta chains seemed HLA-restricted.

The germline V gene encodes CDR1 MNHEY and CDR2 SMNVEV (reference sequence). The CDR3 consists of 18 residues. V was clipped by 4 bases and J by 2 bases; unmatched bases: 13. The PCR had 60 Vbeta and 13 Jbeta primers. Data came from immunoSEQ multiplex PCR; TCRdb stores just in-frame clones and leaves some out. In the table there are tens of thousands of clones, 78% of which are singletons. As concerns this clone: The antigen is undetermined.

The chain links TRBV27 to TRBJ1-1; the match to TRBD1 covers 10 bases. The source material was PBMCs. This TCR derives from a male donor in good health and CMV-seropositive. The CDR3 DNA reads TGTGCCAGCAGTTCGTACTTCCGGGACAGGGGCTCAAACACTGAAGCTTTCTTT. Translated: CASSSYFRDRGSNTEAFF.